Below, 27 T cell receptor beta chains from the same sample are listed, as sequenced in a study of blood T cell repertoires in COVID-19. Libraries were prepared by immunoSEQ multiplex PCR; TCRdb keeps only in-frame clonotypes and omits some of them. The sample holds around 310,000 clones; around nine tenths are singletons and the top ten take roughly an eighth. Input material: peripheral blood. The receptors were sampled from a woman in her sixties with acute or convalescent COVID-19.

This sequence joins TRBV7-2 and TRBJ2-7; TRBD2 aligns across 8 bases. This CDR3 region has 15 residues. Germline loops: CDR1 SGHTA, CDR2 FQGNSA. Germline trimming cut 1 base from V and 4 bases from J; bases unmatched to any gene: 6. CDR3 protein: CASSLEPGGPYEQYF. DNA of the CDR3: TGTGCCAGCAGCTTAGAACCGGGAGGGCCTTACGAGCAGTACTTC.

The genes are TRBV7-9 and TRBJ2-7, with D maybe TRBD1 (5 bases). Germline V gives CDR1 SEHNR, CDR2 FQNEAQ (reference sequence). V was trimmed by 1 base and J by 6 bases, leaving 13 bases between them. The CDR3 length is 14 residues. The CDR3 DNA reads TGTGCCAGCAGCTTAGGCCAGGGTCGAAGCGAGCAGTACTTC. Translated: CASSLGQGRSEQYF.

V is TRBV18 and J is TRBJ1-5, with D unresolved. The CDR3 has 13 amino acids. Germline-derived CDR1 and CDR2 are KGHSH and LQKENI. V gave up 7 bases and J gave up 6 bases, with 13 bases separating them. CDR3 bases: TGTGCCAGCTTCCGGGGTCGGGGTCAGCCCCAGCATTTT. It yields the protein CASFRGRGQPQHF.

This clone was seen once. Relative to the germline gene, one junction end is altered; a read error may explain this. The genes are TRBV27 and TRBJ1-2, with 9 nucleotides matching TRBD1. This CDR3 is 14 amino acids long. In germline, CDR1 is MNHEY, CDR2 SMNVEV (reference sequence). For the CDR3, the DNA is TGTGCCAGCCGAAATCCGGGACAGGGCTATCGCTACACCTTC. It encodes CASRNPGQGYRYTF.

This sequence joins TRBV4-2 and TRBJ2-1, with 8 bases aligning to TRBD1. The CDR3 sequence is 13 residues long. V lost 3 bases, J lost 8 bases, and 3 bases stayed unmatched. Germline CDR1 LGHNA, CDR2 YNFKEQ. The CDR3 DNA is TGTGCCAGCAGCCAGGACAGGGTCCATGAGCAGTTCTTC. Amino acid sequence: CASSQDRVHEQFF.

The chain is built from TRBV27 and TRBJ1-6; D perhaps matches TRBD1 (5 bases). The CDR3 is 13 amino acids. From germline, CDR1 is MNHEY and CDR2 SMNVEV (reference sequence). V was pared by 7 bases and J by 10 bases, with 14 bases between. Written as DNA, the CDR3 is TGTGCCAGCAATCGGGGGTTAGGCTCACCCCTCCACTTT. Encoded protein: CASNRGLGSPLHF.

The chain uses TRBV10-3 and TRBJ2-7, with D perhaps matching TRBD2 (5 bases). Germline V gene sequence: CDR1 ENHRY, CDR2 SYGVKD. The CDR3 loop spans 12 amino acids. Trimming cost V 10 bases and J 2 bases, with 12 bases left between them. The CDR3, as DNA: TGTGCCACCGGCGGGCAAGCCTACGAGCAGTACTTC. Amino acid sequence: CATGGQAYEQYF.

V usage is TRBV12-3 or TRBV12-4 and J usage is TRBJ2-1, with 8 bases lining up with TRBD2. The junction had 6 bases not matched to a gene; V was cut back by 6 bases and J by 8 bases. The CDR3 extends over 13 amino acids. The CDR3 sequence: CASSTGGGYEQFF. The CDR3 DNA follows: TGTGCCAGCAGCACCGGGGGGGGGTATGAGCAGTTCTTC.

CDR3 protein: CATSTEDSFGELFF. CDR3 in DNA: TGTGCCACCAGCACAGAAGACAGTTTTGGGGAGCTGTTTTTT. This chain uses TRBV15 with TRBJ2-2; possibly TRBD1 for D (5 bases). V was cut by 4 bases and J by 8 bases, with 14 bases left in between. This CDR3 is built from 14 residues. Germline V gives CDR1 LNHNV, CDR2 YYDKDF (reference sequence).

The V gene is TRBV7-2, the J gene TRBJ1-6; TRBD1 is a possible D gene (5 bases). Germline lookup yields CDR1 SGHTA and CDR2 FQGNSA. This CDR3 region has 16 residues. V was cut by 2 bases and J by 4 bases, with 12 bases left in between. The CDR3 loop reads CASSLRQPTYNSPLHF. In DNA, the CDR3 is TGTGCCAGCAGCTTAAGACAGCCGACGTATAATTCACCCCTCCACTTT.

The count of this clone is one. The chain employs TRBV7-9 and TRBJ1-2, with a possible D match to TRBD1 (6 bases). The length of the CDR3 is 15 residues. V lost 2 bases and J lost 2, with 12 bases in between. In germline, CDR1 is SEHNR, CDR2 FQNEAQ (reference sequence). The CDR3 here is CASSLSRQENYGYTF. The DNA for the CDR3 is TGTGCCAGCAGCTTAAGTCGACAGGAGAACTATGGCTACACCTTC.

The rearrangement uses TRBV19 and TRBJ1-1, with D possibly being TRBD1 (6 bases). Trimming removed 1 base from V and 1 base from J, with 10 bases in between. Germline V gene sequence: CDR1 LNHDA, CDR2 SQIVND (reference sequence). The CDR3 has 15 residues. This CDR3 reads CASSIGRGGNTEAFF. DNA of the CDR3: TGTGCCAGTAGTATAGGAAGGGGGGGGAACACTGAAGCTTTCTTT.

The chain's CDR3 is CASSLRTSGGLDTQYF. The CDR3 DNA is TGTGCCAGCAGCTTAAGGACTAGCGGGGGGTTAGATACGCAGTATTTT. The J gene is TRBJ2-3, the V gene TRBV7-3; 14 nucleotides agree with TRBD2. Trimming at V came to 1 base and at J to 5 bases, leaving 2 bases not matched to a gene. Germline CDR1 is SGHTA and CDR2 is FQGTGA. The CDR3 length is 16 residues.

The CDR3 loop reads CASSQFESANYGYTF. CDR3 bases: TGCGCCAGCAGCCAATTTGAATCAGCTAACTATGGCTACACCTTC. This sequence joins TRBV4-1 and TRBJ1-2; D is uncertain. The germline V gene encodes CDR1 MGHRA and CDR2 YSYEKL. The CDR3 sequence is 15 residues long. Trimming pared 2 bases from V and 0 bases from J, leaving 10 bases between.

With respect to this clone: A read error may produce the germline difference seen at one junction end. This CDR3 is also generated by other DNA sequences in the sample. The rearrangement uses TRBV6-5 and TRBJ1-2; D not certain. Germline V lookup: CDR1 MNHEY, CDR2 SVGAGI. The CDR3 extends over 15 amino acids. This chain's CDR3 is CASSSLRGKNYGYTF. The CDR3 bases are TGTGCCAGCAGTTCCTTACGGGGAAAGAACTACGGCTACACCTTC.

The genes are TRBV5-6 and TRBJ2-2, with 8 bases aligning to TRBD1. V lost 4 bases to trimming and J lost 3 bases; unmatched junction nucleotides: 5. Germline values: CDR1 SGHDT, CDR2 YYEEEE. This CDR3 spans 15 amino acids. The CDR3 is CASSGQGRDTGELFF. In DNA form, the CDR3 reads TGTGCCAGCAGCGGACAGGGTCGGGACACCGGGGAGCTGTTTTTT.

CDR3 amino acids: CASSSQGARGTEAFF. DNA of the CDR3: TGTGCCAGCAGCTCCCAGGGGGCTAGGGGCACTGAAGCTTTCTTT. J is TRBJ1-1 and V is TRBV7-3; 8 bases map to TRBD1. Germline-derived CDR1 and CDR2 are SGHTA and FQGTGA. The V and J ends lost 4 bases and 4 bases, in that order; junction bases with no gene match: 8. The CDR3 runs 15 residues.

The chain joins TRBV28 to TRBJ1-3, with a tentative D call TRBD1 (5 bases). Germline V CDR1 and CDR2: MDHEN, SYDVKM. Trimming left V 5 bases short and J 2 bases short, with 10 bases between. This CDR3 spans 14 amino acids. In nucleotides, the CDR3 is TGTGCCAGCAGTCTGGAGGGGACTGGAAACACCATATATTTT. Its protein product is CASSLEGTGNTIYF.

The chain couples TRBV29-1 to TRBJ1-2; tentatively, D is TRBD1 (6 bases). CDR1 is SQVTM and CDR2 is ANQGSEA in the germline V gene. V was trimmed by 6 bases and J by 0 bases, leaving 11 bases between them. The CDR3 has 13 amino acids. CDR3 coding DNA: TGCAGCGTAGGACAGATCACTAACTATGGCTACACCTTC. It yields the protein CSVGQITNYGYTF.

This chain uses TRBV9 with TRBJ2-7; tentative D call: TRBD2 (5 bases). The length of the CDR3 is 15 residues. Trimming pared 0 bases from V and 2 bases from J, leaving 12 bases between. Germline V lookup: CDR1 SGDLS, CDR2 YYNGEE. For the CDR3, the DNA is TGTGCCAGCAGCGTAGTCGGGGTGGGCCCCTACGAGCAGTACTTC. Translating it yields CASSVVGVGPYEQYF.

V usage is TRBV7-2 and J usage is TRBJ2-5; TRBD2 matches at 7 bases. CDR1 is SGHTA, CDR2 FQGNSA, per germline. The V and J ends lost 2 bases and 4 bases, in that order; junction bases with no gene match: 10. This CDR3 is 16 amino acids long. As DNA, the CDR3 is TGTGCCAGCAGCTTAAGACGGGGGGACTGGGCAGAGACCCAGTACTTC. Its translation: CASSLRRGDWAETQYF.

V and J are TRBV11-2 and TRBJ2-2, with 9 bases that match TRBD2. The ends lost 5 bases at V and 2 bases at J; junction bases unmatched: 9. Per germline, CDR1 SGHAT and CDR2 FQNNGV. There are 17 residues in the CDR3. CDR3 coding DNA: TGTGCCAGCAGCAATCTGGGACTAGCAGTAAACACCGGGGAGCTGTTTTTT. This translates into CASSNLGLAVNTGELFF.

This clone was seen only once. The V call is TRBV7-8, the J call TRBJ2-1, with D tentatively TRBD2 (5 bases). The ends were cut back, 5 bases at V and 8 bases at J, with 10 bases in the middle. CDR1 is SGHVS and CDR2 is FQNEAQ in the germline V gene. The CDR3 is 12 residues long. The CDR3 nucleotides are TGTGCCAGCAGCAAAAGGACTGATGAGCAGTTCTTC. Its protein product is CASSKRTDEQFF.

This clone was seen only once. The rearrangement joins TRBV27 to TRBJ1-2; D is uncertain. V was cut by 2 bases and J by 6 bases, with 10 bases left in between. The CDR3 extends over 13 amino acids. Germline V gives CDR1 MNHEY, CDR2 SMNVEV (reference sequence). The CDR3 region has the DNA TGTGCCAGCAGTTTAGAGGGAAGGGATGGCTACACCTTC. It translates to CASSLEGRDGYTF.

V gene TRBV7-2 combines with J gene TRBJ2-1; D ambiguous. Germline lookup yields CDR1 SGHTA and CDR2 FQGNSA. The CDR3 totals 13 residues. The V gene lost 5 bases and the J gene lost 6 bases, with 11 bases spanning the gap. This chain's CDR3 is CASSPDFSNEQFF. CDR3 in DNA: TGTGCCAGCAGCCCAGACTTCTCCAATGAGCAGTTCTTC.

The chain is built from TRBV4-3 and TRBJ2-1, with TRBD2 identical over 11 bases. The germline V gene encodes CDR1 LGHNA and CDR2 YSLEER. The junction had 2 bases not matched to a gene; V was cut back by 0 bases and J by 4 bases. The CDR3 covers 16 residues. The chain's CDR3 is CASSQEASGRYNEQFF. The CDR3 DNA follows: TGCGCCAGCAGCCAAGAGGCTAGCGGGAGGTACAATGAGCAGTTCTTC.

CDR3 bases: TGCGCCAGCAGCCAAGCTCGCCAGGTTGAAGCTTTCTTT. It translates to CASSQARQVEAFF. The chain recombines TRBV4-3 with TRBJ1-1, with D unclear. V dropped 1 base and J dropped 7 bases, with 10 bases sitting between them. Germline CDR1 is LGHNA and CDR2 is YSLEER. The CDR3 has 13 amino acids.